Each of the 31 T cell receptor beta chains below was sequenced from the same sample in a study of T cells in Graves' hyperthyroidism and ophthalmopathy. TCR beta CDR3 region amplification was performed from RNA transcripts. TCR CDR3 regions were first amplified by RT-PCR with HTBI primers. TCRdb itself ran the multiplex PCR reads through MiXCR, one entry per CDR3 protein. This repertoire shows around 300,000 distinct CDR3 sequences, roughly 14% found once; its top ten account for approximately 8.6%. Sequences were obtained from blood. The source of these receptors is a woman in her twenties or thirties with Graves' hyperthyroidism that later progressed to Graves' ophthalmopathy.

Regarding this clonotype: The junction and the germline gene differ at one end; a read error may be behind it. The gene calls are TRBV6-2 or TRBV6-3 and TRBJ1-6; TRBD1 matches 7 bases. Germline V lookup: CDR1 MNHEY, CDR2 SVGEGT. The CDR3 is 16 residues long. The CDR3 DNA follows: TGTGCCAGCAGTTACCGACAGGGTGCCCATAATTCACCCCGCCACTTT. Protein: CASSYRQGAHNSPRHF.

This clonotype was observed at least ten times. V and J are TRBV5-4 and TRBJ2-6; D is ambiguous. Germline V gene lookup returns CDR1 SGHNT and CDR2 YYREEE (reference sequence). The V end was cut by 0 bases, the J end by 0 bases, with 4 bases between. The CDR3 extends over 15 amino acids. CDR3 sequence: CASSLDSSGANVLTF. CDR3 nucleotides: TGTGCCAGCAGCTTGGACAGCTCTGGGGCCAACGTCCTGACTTTC.

This clonotype came up many times. The chain uses TRBV7-2 and TRBJ2-7; the match to TRBD2 covers 11 bases. Germline CDR1 reads SGHTA; CDR2 reads FQGNSA. The CDR3 runs to 16 residues. J was trimmed by 7 bases and V by 5 bases; bases with no gene match: 13. This chain's CDR3 is CASSPGTSGRTGEQYF. The CDR3 nucleotides read TGTGCCAGCAGCCCTGGAACTAGCGGGAGAACAGGGGAGCAGTACTTC.

J is TRBJ1-5 and V is TRBV18; 9 nucleotides agree with TRBD1. This CDR3 has 17 residues. V shed 3 bases and J 3 bases; nucleotides not matched to a gene: 9. In germline, CDR1 is KGHSH, CDR2 LQKENI. CDR3 bases: TGTGCCAGCTCACCGTACGGCGGACAGGGGTACAATCAGCCCCAGCATTTT. The encoded protein is CASSPYGGQGYNQPQHF.

This clonotype was seen at least ten times. This sequence joins TRBV7-2 and TRBJ2-5; TRBD2 aligns across 11 bases. The CDR3 runs to 16 residues. V lost 1 base to trimming and J lost 2 bases; unmatched junction nucleotides: 3. Germline lookup yields CDR1 SGHTA and CDR2 FQGNSA. CDR3 amino acids: CASSLGTSGGQETQYF. CDR3 nucleotide sequence: TGTGCCAGCAGCTTAGGCACTAGCGGGGGTCAAGAGACCCAGTACTTC. The whole variable domain, remainder taken from reference TRBV7-2 and TRBJ2-5, is GAGVSQSPSNKVTEKGKDVELRCDPISGHTALYWYRQSLGQGLEFLIYFQGNSAPDKSGLPSDRFSAERTGGSVSTLTIQRTQQEDSAVYLCASSLGTSGGQETQYFGPGTRLLVL.

This clonotype has at least ten counts. The chain links TRBV28 to TRBJ1-1; D is perhaps TRBD1 (6 bases). The CDR3 loop spans 17 amino acids. Trimming shortened V by 5 bases and J by 3 bases, and 22 bases separated the two germline ends. Looked up from germline, CDR1 is MDHEN and CDR2 is SYDVKM. Here the CDR3 reads CASSPSVGGESYTEAFF. The CDR3 coding sequence is TGTGCCAGCAGTCCATCGGTGGGGGGCGAATCGTACACTGAAGCTTTCTTT.

This clonotype has ten or more counts. The chain uses TRBV6-1 and TRBJ1-2; D remains ambiguous. Germline lookup yields CDR1 MNHNS and CDR2 SASEGT. This CDR3 is built from 13 residues. Trimming left V 5 bases short and J 6 bases short, with 13 bases between. The CDR3 loop reads CASSISQVNGYTF. As DNA, the CDR3 is TGTGCCAGCAGTATTTCCCAGGTCAATGGCTACACCTTC.

Ten or more counts support this clonotype. The V gene is TRBV5-6, the J gene TRBJ2-1, with TRBD2 matching over 12 bases. The CDR3 sequence is 17 residues long. V lost 4 bases to trimming and J lost 3 bases; unmatched junction nucleotides: 8. From germline, CDR1 is SGHDT and CDR2 YYEEEE. This chain's CDR3 is CASSPATSGSLYNEQFF. DNA for the CDR3: TGTGCCAGCAGCCCTGCGACTAGCGGGAGCCTCTACAATGAGCAGTTCTTC.

This clonotype was recorded at least ten times. The chain has TRBV27 and TRBJ1-5, with 11 nucleotides matching TRBD1. This CDR3 contains 17 residues. The V gene's germline CDR1 is MNHEY and CDR2 SMNVEV (reference sequence). J lost 1 base, V lost 5 bases, and 7 bases had no gene match. CDR3 region: CASSPRDRGLSNQPQHF. The CDR3 bases are TGTGCCAGCAGTCCGCGGGACAGGGGGTTAAGCAATCAGCCCCAGCATTTT.

The sample holds many counts of this clonotype. The chain combines TRBV5-6 with TRBJ2-1, with D perhaps TRBD2 (5 bases). CDR1 is SGHDT, CDR2 YYEEEE, per germline. CDR3 length: 13 amino acids. Trimming cost V 6 bases and J 5 bases, with 12 bases left between them. The CDR3 is CASMWTSDNEQFF. The CDR3, as DNA: TGTGCCAGCATGTGGACTTCGGACAATGAGCAGTTCTTC.

The sample holds many counts of this clonotype. V is TRBV20-1 and J is TRBJ2-7; D may be TRBD1 or TRBD2 (6 bases each). Germline V gene lookup returns CDR1 DFQATT and CDR2 SNEGSKA (reference sequence). V dropped 0 bases and J dropped 0 bases, with 12 bases sitting between them. This CDR3 comprises 15 residues. The chain's CDR3 is CSARESGAPSYEQYF. CDR3 bases: TGCAGTGCTAGAGAATCGGGGGCTCCCTCCTACGAGCAGTACTTC.

Note on this clonotype: This may be a read error, as it is one base from a much larger clone. This sequence joins TRBV12-3 or TRBV12-4 and TRBJ1-1; no clear D gene. The CDR3 length is 14 residues. With 8 bases removed from V and 1 base from J, the gap between germline ends came to 14 bases. In nucleotides, the CDR3 is TGTGCCAGCCATATATCCTCCAAGAACACTGAAGCTTTCTTT. This codes for CASHISSKNTEAFF.

This clonotype was seen repeatedly, ten times or more. J is TRBJ2-2 and V is TRBV20-1, with TRBD2 matching 10 bases. The CDR3 spans 14 residues. The germline gives CDR1 DFQATT, CDR2 SNEGSKA (reference sequence). The V segment lost 8 bases and the J segment 6 bases; nucleotides outside the gene matches: 9. This CDR3 is CSSSSGRVPGELFF. Here the CDR3 DNA reads TGCAGTTCCTCTAGCGGGAGAGTCCCCGGGGAGCTGTTTTTT.

The chain employs TRBV29-1 and TRBJ1-2, with D uncertain. The CDR3 is 13 amino acids. Germline values: CDR1 SQVTM, CDR2 ANQGSEA. V was clipped by 6 bases and J by 2 bases, with 13 bases between them. Here the CDR3 reads CSVNAPTNYGYTF. The CDR3 coding sequence is TGCAGCGTAAATGCCCCCACAAACTATGGCTACACCTTC.

This sequence joins TRBV19 and TRBJ1-5; maybe TRBD1 (6 bases). This CDR3 has 14 amino acids. V was clipped by 6 bases and J by 4 bases, with 13 bases between them. In germline, CDR1 is LNHDA, CDR2 SQIVND (reference sequence). The CDR3 is CASSRGSENQPQHF. CDR3 bases: TGTGCCAGTAGCAGGGGTAGCGAAAATCAGCCCCAGCATTTT.

This clonotype was counted many times. The J gene is TRBJ2-5, the V gene TRBV24-1; tentatively, D is TRBD2 (5 bases). CDR1 and CDR2 from the germline V gene are KGHDR and SFDVKD. The V and J ends lost 3 bases and 2 bases respectively, with 12 bases between them. The CDR3 length is 15 residues. The CDR3 DNA reads as TGTGCCACCAGTGATCCCCGGGGTTGGCAAGAGACCCAGTACTTC. Protein: CATSDPRGWQETQYF.

This chain joins TRBV6-1 and TRBJ2-5; TRBD2 matches 10 bases. This CDR3 spans 16 amino acids. Trimming at V came to 2 bases and at J to 1 base, leaving 4 bases not matched to a gene. The germline V gene encodes CDR1 MNHNS and CDR2 SASEGT. The CDR3 nucleotides read TGTGCCAGCAGTGAACTAGCGGGAGAATCCCAAGAGACCCAGTACTTC. It specifies CASSELAGESQETQYF.

This clonotype was picked up a small number of times. V usage is TRBV5-4 and J usage is TRBJ2-1; 9 nucleotides align to TRBD2. This CDR3 comprises 16 residues. V lost 2 bases to trimming and J lost 3 bases; unmatched junction nucleotides: 6. The germline gives CDR1 SGHNT, CDR2 YYREEE (reference sequence). The CDR3 loop is CASSLLLAGDYNEQFF. CDR3 nucleotides: TGTGCCAGCAGCTTACTATTAGCGGGAGACTACAATGAGCAGTTCTTC.

The sample holds a few counts of this clonotype. The chain links TRBV19 to TRBJ2-7; D assignment may be TRBD1 or TRBD2 (5 bases each). Germline V gives CDR1 LNHDA, CDR2 SQIVND (reference sequence). This CDR3 has 11 amino acids. CDR3 region: CATGPLDEQYF. CDR3 nucleotide sequence: TGTGCTACGGGACCCCTTGACGAGCAGTACTTC. The full variable domain, with the rest looked up from reference TRBV19 and TRBJ2-7, is DGGITQSPKYLFRKEGQNVTLSCEQNLNHDAMYWYRQDPGQGLRLIYYSQIVNDFQKGDIAEGYSVSREKKESFPLTVTSAQKNPTAFYLCATGPLDEQYFGPGTRLTVT.

Turning to this clonotype: This may stem from a read error, because a much larger clone lies one nucleotide away. This rearrangement joins TRBV6-1 to TRBJ2-1; 7 bases match TRBD2. The junction had 9 bases not matched to a gene; V was cut back by 7 bases and J by 9 bases. The CDR3 runs 13 residues. From germline, CDR1 is MNHNS and CDR2 SASEGT. CDR3 sequence: CASNPAGISEQFF. The CDR3 DNA reads TGTGCCAGCAATCCAGCGGGAATTAGTGAGCAGTTCTTC.

This clonotype ranks as medium-sized (0.01 to 0.1%). The CDR3 spells CASSWDLNTEAFF. The CDR3 DNA sequence: TGTGCCAGCAGTTGGGACCTGAACACTGAAGCTTTCTTT. The V and J genes are TRBV28 and TRBJ1-1; weak D call: TRBD1 (5 bases). V gave up 4 bases and J gave up 0 bases, with 6 bases separating them. Germline loops: CDR1 MDHEN, CDR2 SYDVKM. The CDR3 covers 13 residues.

In this sample, this clonotype turned up a few times. V and J are TRBV19 and TRBJ2-1; 11 bases agree with TRBD2. The length of the CDR3 is 17 residues. V trimming: 3 bases; J trimming: 4 bases; junction bases outside the gene matches: 8. Germline V gives CDR1 LNHDA, CDR2 SQIVND (reference sequence). The CDR3 DNA follows: TGTGCCAGTAGTATTTTATCGACTAGCGGGGTATACAATGAGCAGTTCTTC. Protein product: CASSILSTSGVYNEQFF.

In this sample, this clonotype turned up once. V and J are TRBV7-9 and TRBJ2-1; TRBD1 aligns across 9 bases. This CDR3 comprises 16 residues. The trim removed 5 bases at V and 10 bases at J, leaving 15 bases unmatched. Germline V gene data show CDR1 as SEHNR and CDR2 as FQNEAQ (reference sequence). CDR3 DNA: TGTGCCAGCAGCCCGGGACAGGGAACTACGAGTTCGGAGCAGTTCTTC. It specifies CASSPGQGTTSSEQFF.

With respect to this clonotype: This may be a read error, as it is one base from a much larger clone. The chain employs TRBV2 and TRBJ1-1, with D possibly being TRBD1 (6 bases). This CDR3 region has 15 residues. Germline CDR1 and CDR2: SNHLY and FYNNEI. The CDR3 is CASSPVRRGDTETFF. In DNA, the CDR3 is TGTGCCAGCAGTCCCGTAAGACGGGGGGACACTGAAACTTTCTTT.

This clonotype was recorded many times. This chain uses TRBV6-1 with TRBJ2-7, with 9 bases matching TRBD2. The CDR3 contains 15 residues. Germline V lookup: CDR1 MNHNS, CDR2 SASEGT. The J segment lost 4 bases and the V segment lost 5 bases, leaving 9 bases of the junction unmatched. This chain's CDR3 is CASSYRPSGAYEQYF. The CDR3, as DNA: TGTGCCAGCAGTTATAGGCCTAGCGGGGCGTACGAGCAGTACTTC.

In regard to this clonotype: Since a much larger clone is just one base distant, this may be a read error. The chain recombines TRBV12-3 or TRBV12-4 with TRBJ2-1; 7 bases are a match to TRBD2. The CDR3 covers 13 residues. The CDR3 spells CASDSTSRNDQFF. Written as DNA, the CDR3 is TGTGCCAGCGATTCGACTAGCCGCAATGACCAGTTCTTC.

The DNA for the CDR3 is TGTGCCAGCAGGAACGGGACGGGTTCGGGAAACACCATATATTTT. Translating it yields CASRNGTGSGNTIYF. J is TRBJ1-3 and V is TRBV6-1, with a tentative D call TRBD1 (5 bases). Per germline, CDR1 MNHNS and CDR2 SASEGT. This CDR3 region has 15 residues. The V and J ends lost 6 bases and 4 bases respectively, with 16 bases between them.

This CDR3 is CASSISTGRYTDTQYF. CDR3 in DNA: TGTGCCAGTAGTATTAGCACAGGTCGTTACACAGATACGCAGTATTTT. This chain connects TRBV19 to TRBJ2-3, with a weak D call TRBD1 (5 bases). Germline values: CDR1 LNHDA, CDR2 SQIVND (reference sequence). The CDR3 is 16 residues long. V dropped 3 bases and J dropped 2 bases, with 15 bases sitting between them.

This clonotype was counted only a few times. The V call is TRBV4-1, the J call TRBJ2-1; D gene ambiguous. This CDR3 region has 14 residues. Germline lookup yields CDR1 MGHRA and CDR2 YSYEKL. Trimming stripped 3 bases from V and 6 bases from J, with 12 bases between. DNA of the CDR3: TGCGCCAGCAGCCACGCATACCCCGTCAATGAGCAGTTCTTC. Translated: CASSHAYPVNEQFF.

As concerns this clonotype: This may stem from a read error, because a much larger clone lies one nucleotide away. The chain uses TRBV28 and TRBJ1-3, with D perhaps TRBD1 (6 bases). The CDR3 loop spans 13 amino acids. Germline assignment: CDR1 MDHEN and CDR2 SYDVKM. The CDR3, as DNA: TGTGCCGGCAGTTTCAGGGGTAGGAACACCATATATTTT. This encodes CAGSFRGRNTIYF.

This clonotype was seen only a few times. V and J are TRBV6-4 and TRBJ2-1, with D possibly matching TRBD1 (7 bases). The germline V gene encodes CDR1 MRHNA and CDR2 SNTAGT. The CDR3 has 15 amino acids. V lost 0 bases to trimming and J lost 8 bases, with 14 bases between them. CDR3: CASSDSKDREDEQFF. DNA for the CDR3: TGTGCCAGCAGTGACTCGAAAGACAGGGAGGATGAGCAGTTCTTC.